This TCR beta chain was identified during a study of blood T cells in healthy people across ages. A second PCR of about 6 to 12 cycles used a sample-barcoded 5' primer and a J-beta primer mix. One entry per CDR3 protein results from TCRdb running MiXCR on the 5' RACE reads. The sample yields under 850,000 distinct CDR3 sequences, around 36% seen once. This clonotype was seen a handful of times. Germline V gene data show CDR1 as SGHTA and CDR2 as FQGNSA. This CDR3 has 15 residues. Trimming removed 3 bases from V and 3 bases from J, with 12 bases in between. The chain links TRBV7-2 to TRBJ1-5; D not resolved. Sequencing was done on a sample of blood. This TCR came from a man in his late teens or twenties in good health. The CDR3 coding sequence is TGTGCCAGCAGCTTGGAGACGGTGAACAATCAGCCCCAGCATTTT. This gives the protein CASSLETVNNQPQHF.